These T cell receptor beta chains were read from a single sample in a study of T cell responses to AZD1222 COVID-19 vaccine. The assay was immunoSEQ multiplex PCR, and TCRdb's table has in-frame clones only and misses some. The sample consists of 140,000 or so clones, more than 70% of them appearing once. The sample consisted of peripheral blood, taken 28 days after the second AZD1222 dose. The source is an adult who received the AZD1222 COVID-19 vaccine. Each CDR3 is given with its conserved first and last residue. D genes are given only for firm matches. Clone size is stated in some rows and not others, as once, few, many or a class when expanded.

j_call,clone_size,d_call,v_call,cdr3_aa,cdr3_nt
TRBJ1-5,-,-,TRBV3-1/TRBV3-2,CASSQEPPRGNQPQHF,TGTGCCAGCAGCCAAGAACCCCCGAGGGGCAATCAGCCCCAGCATTTT
TRBJ1-1,-,TRBD1,TRBV12-3/TRBV12-4,CASIIGQVGEAFF,TGTGCCAGCATTATCGGACAGGTGGGGGAAGCTTTCTTT
TRBJ1-5,once,TRBD1,TRBV6-2/TRBV6-3,CASSPRPTGLSNQPQHF,TGTGCCAGCAGCCCCAGACCGACAGGGCTCAGCAATCAGCCCCAGCATTTT
TRBJ2-1,-,-,TRBV3-1/TRBV3-2,CASSQGSRGINEQFF,TGTGCCAGCAGCCAAGGGTCTAGGGGGATTAATGAGCAGTTCTTC
TRBJ2-3,-,TRBD2,TRBV4-1,CASSQTGTRSDTQYF,TGCGCCAGCAGCCAGACCGGGACTAGAAGCGATACGCAGTATTTT
TRBJ1-3,once,TRBD1,TRBV3-1/TRBV3-2,CASSSTGVGNTIYF,TGTGCCAGCAGCTCGACAGGGGTTGGAAACACCATATATTTT
TRBJ2-1,-,-,TRBV6-5,CASRAGTVYNEQFF,TGTGCCAGCAGAGCCGGGACGGTATACAATGAGCAGTTCTTC
TRBJ1-2,-,-,TRBV4-1,CASSQVRHPKYGYTF,TGCGCCAGCAGCCAAGTGCGACACCCGAAGTATGGCTACACCTTC
TRBJ1-5,-,-,TRBV3-1/TRBV3-2,CASSQAKDGGQGQHF,TGTGCCAGCAGCCAAGCAAAGGACGGGGGGCAGGGCCAGCATTTT
TRBJ2-5,-,-,TRBV10-1,CASSDTRGRARETQYF,TGCGCCAGCAGCGACACCCGGGGAAGGGCACGAGAGACCCAGTACTTC
TRBJ1-1,-,-,TRBV2,CASILAPNTEAFF,TGTGCCAGCATCCTAGCCCCCAACACTGAAGCTTTCTTT
TRBJ1-2,few,-,TRBV19,CASSIGSGPHYGYTF,TGTGCCAGTAGTATAGGTTCGGGGCCCCACTATGGCTACACCTTC
TRBJ2-5,-,-,TRBV6-5,CASSPPWSQETQYF,TGTGCCAGCAGCCCCCCCTGGAGCCAAGAGACCCAGTACTTC
TRBJ2-1,-,-,TRBV12-3/TRBV12-4,CASSFVPGNEQFF,TGTGCCAGCAGTTTTGTACCGGGCAATGAGCAGTTCTTC
TRBJ2-5,-,-,TRBV9,CASSVAGSGQETQYF,TGTGCCAGCAGCGTAGCCGGTAGCGGTCAAGAGACCCAGTACTTC
TRBJ2-7,-,TRBD1,TRBV2,CASRGTGFSYEQYF,TGTGCCAGCAGAGGGACAGGATTCTCCTACGAGCAGTACTTC